These 11 T cell receptor beta chains came from one sample sequenced in a study of T cells in Graves' hyperthyroidism and ophthalmopathy (dated by TCRdb to the late 2010s). The protocol used for the library was multiplex PCR. TCRdb records Illumina HiSeq 2000 as the sequencer. The TCR beta CDR3 regions were amplified from RNA transcripts. The first round of RT-PCR for the TCR CDR3 was performed with the HTBI primer set and the Qiagen OneStep RT-PCR kit. TCRdb took the public reads, trimmed them with fastp at Q25, ran MiXCR for clone calling and kept in-frame beta chains. Each CDR3 protein appears once, grouped with its most common genes and DNA. Here the sample has roughly 750,000 distinct CDR3 sequences; 16% occur a single time. Of the sample, under 9.5% is held by the ten largest clones. What was sequenced was blood. The receptors originated from a man aged 18 to 30 with Graves' hyperthyroidism.

This chain uses TRBV7-2 with TRBJ1-1; D uncertain. V lost 1 base, J lost 3 bases, and 9 bases lay in between. The CDR3 has 14 residues. Germline CDR1 reads SGHTA; CDR2 reads FQGNSA. The chain's CDR3 is CASSLGAGHTEAFF. The CDR3, as DNA: TGTGCCAGCAGCTTAGGAGCAGGCCACACTGAAGCTTTCTTT.

This clonotype appeared a few times. This sequence joins TRBV6-2 or TRBV6-3 and TRBJ2-1; the D gene is possibly TRBD2 (6 bases). The CDR3 covers 15 residues. V lost 6 bases to trimming and J lost 4 bases, with 16 bases between them. Germline CDR1 and CDR2: MNHEY and SVGEGT. The CDR3 DNA reads TGTGCCAGCAGCTATCGGGGACTCCAATACAATGAGCAGTTCTTC. Translated: CASSYRGLQYNEQFF.

This clonotype was found many times. The genes are TRBV7-9 and TRBJ2-1; 14 bases line up with TRBD2. This CDR3 comprises 16 residues. The junction had 5 bases not matched to a gene; V was cut back by 4 bases and J by 6 bases. Germline CDR1 and CDR2: SEHNR and FQNEAQ (reference sequence). DNA for the CDR3: TGTGCCAGCAGCTGGAGGGGACTAGCGGGAGTCAATGAGCAGTTCTTC. Encoded protein: CASSWRGLAGVNEQFF.

This chain uses TRBV4-2 with TRBJ2-2, with 10 nucleotides matching TRBD1. With 3 bases clipped from V and 4 bases from J, the junction kept 5 bases outside the gene matches. Germline V CDR1 and CDR2: LGHNA, YNFKEQ. CDR3 size: 16 residues. The DNA for the CDR3 is TGTGCCAGCAGCCACCGGACAGGGGGTAGCACCGGGGAGCTGTTTTTT. This gives the protein CASSHRTGGSTGELFF.

This clonotype was recorded many times. This chain uses TRBV10-3 with TRBJ2-7; 11 bases line up with TRBD2. Germline loops: CDR1 ENHRY, CDR2 SYGVKD. This CDR3 region has 14 residues. J gave up 7 bases and V 7 bases, and 9 bases lay outside the gene matches. CDR3 sequence: CAITATSGGREQYF. As DNA, the CDR3 is TGTGCCATCACTGCTACTAGCGGGGGTCGGGAGCAGTACTTC.

This clonotype has more than one count but fewer than ten. The DNA of the CDR3 is TGTGCCCTAAAACCTAGCGGGAGAACAGATACGCAGTATTTT. Its protein is CALKPSGRTDTQYF. V usage is TRBV10-3 and J usage is TRBJ2-3; TRBD2 aligns across 10 bases. V shed 11 bases, J shed 3 bases, and the junction held 8 bases outside the gene matches. This CDR3 is built from 14 residues. Germline CDR1 is ENHRY and CDR2 is SYGVKD.

This clonotype was counted ten times or more. The chain uses TRBV2 and TRBJ1-5; D remains ambiguous. Germline V lookup: CDR1 SNHLY, CDR2 FYNNEI. The ends were cut back, 7 bases at V and 0 bases at J, with 7 bases in the middle. The CDR3 contains 13 residues. CDR3 DNA sequence: TGTGCCAGCACGTTTTATAGCAATCAGCCCCAGCATTTT. The encoded protein is CASTFYSNQPQHF.

The rearrangement uses TRBV5-1 and TRBJ2-5; D gene ambiguous. The CDR3 runs 11 residues. Germline loops: CDR1 SGHRS, CDR2 YFSETQ. V was cut by 4 bases and J by 3 bases, with 4 bases left in between. The CDR3 sequence is CASSMEETQYF. In DNA form, the CDR3 reads TGCGCCAGCAGCATGGAAGAGACCCAGTACTTC.

This clonotype occurred many times. The genes are TRBV6-6 and TRBJ2-5; D is possibly TRBD1 (5 bases). This CDR3 is built from 16 residues. CDR1 MNHNY and CDR2 SVGAGI come from the germline V gene (reference sequence). V was pared by 2 bases and J by 3 bases, with 16 bases between. The CDR3 DNA is TGTGCCAGCAGTTACCTCTGGGGTGGCAGGGAAGAGACCCAGTACTTC. Translation gives CASSYLWGGREETQYF.

This clonotype was seen once. A much larger clone sits a single nucleotide away, making a read error possible. This chain connects TRBV28 to TRBJ2-7; 9 nucleotides line up with TRBD1. From germline, CDR1 is MDHEN and CDR2 SYDVKM. The CDR3 covers 17 residues. This CDR3 is CAGRRGQGYLRSYEQYF. The CDR3 DNA follows: TGTGCCGGCAGGCGTGGACAGGGGTACCTCAGGTCCTACGAGCAGTACTTC.

The chain couples TRBV19 to TRBJ2-7; 9 nucleotides match TRBD2. The ends lost 3 bases at V and 2 bases at J; junction bases unmatched: 14. CDR3 length equals 18 residues. Germline V gives CDR1 LNHDA, CDR2 SQIVND (reference sequence). Written as DNA, the CDR3 is TGTGCCAGTAGTATTAGCGGGAGTAGGGAAGAACCTCCCTACGAGCAGTACTTC. As protein: CASSISGSREEPPYEQYF.